The rows below give T cell receptor beta chains drawn from one sample of a study of blood T cell repertoires in COVID-19. Here immunoSEQ multiplex PCR was the method, and the copy in TCRdb shows in-frame clones only, minus some. The sample records around 30,000 clones, roughly 91% being singletons. Sequenced sample: peripheral blood. These TCRs come from a human donor in a cohort sampled during active COVID-19. The donor label of this sample is uncertain. Each CDR3 is given with its conserved first and last residue. D genes are given only for firm matches. The size field is filled for only some rows; it gives once, few, many or a size class.

v_call	cdr3_length	d_call	j_call	clone_size	cdr3_aa	cdr3_nt
TRBV20-1	11	-	TRBJ2-7	-	CSASTPDEQYF	TGCAGTGCATCTACGCCCGACGAGCAGTACTTC
TRBV18	15	TRBD2	TRBJ2-7	-	CASSPTRGASYEQYF	TGTGCCAGCTCACCCACGCGGGGGGCGTCCTACGAGCAGTACTTC
TRBV24-1	14	-	TRBJ2-7	-	CATSDPYRPYEQYF	TGTGCCACCAGTGACCCGTACAGGCCCTACGAGCAGTACTTC
TRBV13	18	-	TRBJ1-3	-	CASSLEVQGQHSGNTIYF	TGTGCCAGCAGCTTAGAAGTTCAGGGACAACACTCTGGAAACACCATATATTTT
TRBV11-2	11	-	TRBJ1-6	-	CASSQSMALHF	TGTGCCAGCAGCCAGTCCATGGCCCTCCACTTT
TRBV5-1	16	TRBD1	TRBJ2-7	-	CASSYPADRGSYEQYF	TGCGCCAGCAGCTACCCCGCGGACAGGGGGTCGTACGAGCAGTACTTC
TRBV24-1	14	-	TRBJ2-2	-	CATSGRTGTGELFF	TGTGCCACCAGTGGCCGGACGGGAACCGGGGAGCTGTTTTTT
TRBV27	17	-	TRBJ2-1	-	CASSSNRDRGSYNEQFF	TGTGCCAGCAGTTCCAACAGGGATAGGGGCTCCTACAATGAGCAGTTCTTC
TRBV3-1/TRBV3-2	16	TRBD2	TRBJ2-3	-	CASSPWTSGARDTQYF	TGTGCCAGCAGCCCATGGACTAGCGGGGCTAGGGATACGCAGTATTTT
TRBV7-6	15	TRBD2	TRBJ2-3	-	CASSIRGDGTDTQYF	TGTGCCAGCAGCATCCGGGGGGACGGTACAGATACGCAGTATTTT
TRBV30	13	TRBD1	TRBJ2-7	-	CAWSVPGQGLPRF	TGTGCCTGGAGTGTACCGGGACAGGGTCTTCCTCGTTTC
TRBV15	14	-	TRBJ2-3	-	CATSSTTDGDTQYF	TGTGCCACCAGCAGCACGACTGACGGGGATACGCAGTATTTT
TRBV12-3/TRBV12-4	13	TRBD1	TRBJ1-5	-	CASSQGAGQPQHF	TGTGCCAGCAGTCAGGGGGCGGGTCAGCCCCAGCATTTT
TRBV7-6	14	-	TRBJ2-5	-	CASSFGAYQETQYF	TGTGCCAGCAGCTTTGGGGCGTACCAAGAGACCCAGTACTTC
TRBV11-2	15	TRBD1	TRBJ2-7	-	CASSSSRGRVYEQYF	TGTGCCAGCAGCTCTTCGAGGGGGCGCGTCTACGAGCAGTACTTC
TRBV5-5	16	TRBD1	TRBJ2-3	-	CASSLSGQGASDTQYF	TGTGCCAGCAGCCTCTCGGGACAGGGGGCATCAGATACGCAGTATTTT
TRBV29-1	14	-	TRBJ1-1	-	CSVGQVGIQTEAFF	TGCAGCGTTGGACAGGTGGGGATTCAGACCGAAGCTTTCTTT
TRBV5-1	18	TRBD2	TRBJ2-2	-	CASSLIRQRGDHTGELFF	TGCGCCAGCAGCTTGATTAGGCAGCGGGGGGACCACACCGGGGAGCTGTTTTTT
TRBV6-5	13	-	TRBJ1-5	-	CASRGGSHQPQHF	TGTGCCAGCAGGGGGGGATCCCATCAGCCCCAGCATTTT
TRBV27	13	-	TRBJ2-2	-	CASGRQNTGELFF	TGTGCCAGCGGAAGACAGAACACCGGGGAGCTGTTTTTT
TRBV21-1	18	-	TRBJ1-5	once	CASSKAPCSGGYNQPQHF	TGTGCCAGCAGCAAAGCGCCCTGTAGCGGGGGGTACAATCAGCCCCAGCATTTT
TRBV18	14	TRBD1	TRBJ1-2	-	CASSAPGQHYGYTF	TGTGCCAGCTCAGCCCCGGGACAGCACTATGGCTACACCTTC
TRBV15	16	TRBD1	TRBJ1-4	-	CATSRPRTGKSEKLFF	TGTGCCACCAGCAGACCTCGGACAGGGAAATCCGAAAAACTGTTTTTT
TRBV18	18	-	TRBJ2-5	-	CASSLTNGLTVSQETQYF	TGTGCCAGCTCACTCACGAATGGGCTGACAGTGAGTCAAGAGACCCAGTACTTC
TRBV30	17	-	TRBJ2-2	-	CAWSVLSALRRGGELFF	TGTGCCTGGAGTGTACTTTCGGCCCTACGGAGGGGCGGGGAGCTGTTTTTT
TRBV2	12	TRBD1	TRBJ1-2	-	CASDRGRDGYTF	TGTGCCAGCGACAGGGGGCGAGATGGCTACACCTTC
TRBV3-1/TRBV3-2	17	TRBD1	TRBJ2-5	-	CASSQRVGQGALETQYF	TGTGCCAGCAGCCAAAGGGTTGGACAGGGGGCTTTGGAGACCCAGTACTTC
TRBV25-1	16	TRBD1	TRBJ1-6	-	CASSDPRTGLDSPLHF	TGTGCCAGCAGTGATCCACGGACAGGGCTCGATTCACCCCTCCACTTT
TRBV6-1	19	TRBD2	TRBJ2-5	-	CASSEVGVGASGGRETQYF	TGTGCCAGCAGTGAAGTTGGTGTAGGGGCTAGCGGGGGACGGGAGACCCAGTACTTC
TRBV3-1/TRBV3-2	14	-	TRBJ1-1	-	CASSQAGGRAEAFF	TGTGCCAGCAGCCAAGCCGGCGGGCGGGCTGAAGCTTTCTTT
TRBV5-1	14	-	TRBJ1-1	-	CASSLRQGDTEAFF	TGCGCCAGCAGCTTGCGTCAGGGCGACACTGAAGCTTTCTTT
TRBV5-1	13	-	TRBJ2-3	-	CASVRDGTDTQYF	TGCGCCAGCGTGCGCGATGGCACAGATACGCAGTATTTT
TRBV12-5	14	TRBD2	TRBJ2-1	-	CASSGSGGINEQFF	TGTGCTAGCTCGGGTAGCGGGGGGATTAATGAGCAGTTCTTC
TRBV3-1/TRBV3-2	11	-	TRBJ2-7	-	CASSQIREKYF	TGTGCCAGCAGCCAAATTAGGGAGAAGTACTTC
TRBV14	13	-	TRBJ1-6	-	CASSQAGRSPLHF	TGTGCCAGCAGCCAGGCAGGGCGGTCACCCCTCCACTTT
TRBV19	15	-	TRBJ2-7	-	CASSPGEAPRAEQYF	TGTGCCAGTAGCCCCGGCGAGGCCCCCCGTGCCGAGCAGTACTTC
TRBV2	16	-	TRBJ2-7	-	CASSEHPPPRSYEQYF	TGTGCCAGCAGTGAACATCCCCCGCCGAGGTCCTACGAGCAGTACTTC
TRBV7-3	17	-	TRBJ2-2	-	CASSLYVGRAFTGELFF	TGTGCCAGCAGCTTATACGTCGGCAGGGCGTTCACCGGGGAGCTGTTTTTT
TRBV11-1	14	-	TRBJ1-2	-	CASSFQGTNYGYTF	TGTGCCAGCAGCTTTCAGGGAACCAACTATGGCTACACCTTC
TRBV5-8	14	-	TRBJ2-5	-	CASYAGGRGETQYF	TGTGCCAGTTACGCAGGAGGAAGGGGGGAGACCCAGTACTTC
TRBV2	15	-	TRBJ1-1	-	CASRPQGNLNTEAFF	TGTGCCAGCAGGCCGCAGGGGAACTTGAACACTGAAGCTTTCTTT
TRBV9	14	-	TRBJ1-1	-	CASSAYPGYTEAFF	TGTGCCAGCAGCGCCTACCCCGGGTACACTGAAGCTTTCTTT
TRBV27	14	-	TRBJ2-3	-	CASSSTPGTDTQYF	TGTGCCAGCAGTTCCACGCCGGGGACAGATACGCAGTATTTT
TRBV28	15	-	TRBJ1-2	-	CASSWGGSKDYGYTF	TGTGCCAGCAGTTGGGGGGGCAGCAAAGACTATGGCTACACCTTC
TRBV9	12	-	TRBJ1-5	-	CARGAEYQPQHF	TGTGCCAGGGGGGCGGAGTATCAGCCCCAGCATTTT
TRBV7-2	13	-	TRBJ2-7	-	CASSLVPSGEQYF	TGTGCCAGCAGCTTAGTCCCCTCGGGGGAGCAGTACTTC
TRBV6-2/TRBV6-3	14	-	TRBJ2-3	-	CASSLTSRTDTQYF	TGTGCCAGCAGTCTAACTAGCCGTACAGATACGCAGTATTTT
TRBV25-1	16	TRBD1	TRBJ1-2	-	CASSAVPGQNNYGYTF	TGTGCCAGCAGTGCCGTTCCGGGACAGAATAACTATGGCTACACCTTC
TRBV5-5	15	TRBD1	TRBJ1-3	few	CASSLQTGPGNTIYF	TGTGCCAGCAGCTTGCAGACAGGGCCTGGAAACACCATATATTTT
TRBV3-1/TRBV3-2	13	-	TRBJ1-2	-	CASSPTANYGYTF	TGTGCCAGCAGCCCCACAGCTAACTATGGCTACACCTTC
TRBV7-6	15	TRBD1	TRBJ2-2	-	CASSLSGGNTGELFF	TGTGCCAGCAGCTTATCAGGGGGGAACACCGGGGAGCTGTTTTTT
TRBV7-7	15	TRBD1	TRBJ1-4	-	CASSPGGTGAEKLFF	TGTGCTAGCAGCCCTGGTGGGACAGGCGCAGAAAAACTGTTTTTT
TRBV6-2/TRBV6-3	15	TRBD1	TRBJ2-7	few	CASTPPPDRVNEQYF	TGTGCCAGCACCCCACCCCCCGACAGGGTCAACGAGCAGTACTTC